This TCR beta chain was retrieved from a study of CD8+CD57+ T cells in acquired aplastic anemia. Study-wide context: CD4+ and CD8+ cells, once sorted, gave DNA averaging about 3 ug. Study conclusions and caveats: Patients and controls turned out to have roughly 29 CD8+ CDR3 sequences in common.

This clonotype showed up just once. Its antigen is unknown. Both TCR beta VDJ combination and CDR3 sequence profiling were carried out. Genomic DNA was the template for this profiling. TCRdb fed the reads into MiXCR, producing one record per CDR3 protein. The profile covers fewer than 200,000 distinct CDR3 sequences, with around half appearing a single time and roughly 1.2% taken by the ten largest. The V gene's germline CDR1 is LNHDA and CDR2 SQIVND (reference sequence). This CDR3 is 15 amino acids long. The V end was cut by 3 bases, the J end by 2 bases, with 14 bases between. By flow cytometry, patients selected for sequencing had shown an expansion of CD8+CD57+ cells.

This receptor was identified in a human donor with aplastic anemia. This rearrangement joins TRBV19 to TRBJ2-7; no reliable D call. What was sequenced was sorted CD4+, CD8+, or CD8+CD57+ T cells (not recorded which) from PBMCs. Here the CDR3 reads CASSIGAPTTYEQYF. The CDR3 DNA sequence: TGTGCCAGTAGTATTGGCGCACCTACGACCTACGAGCAGTACTTC. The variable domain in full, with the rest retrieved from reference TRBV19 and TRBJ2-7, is DGGITQSPKYLFRKEGQNVTLSCEQNLNHDAMYWYRQDPGQGLRLIYYSQIVNDFQKGDIAEGYSVSREKKESFPLTVTSAQKNPTAFYLCASSIGAPTTYEQYFGPGTRLTVT.